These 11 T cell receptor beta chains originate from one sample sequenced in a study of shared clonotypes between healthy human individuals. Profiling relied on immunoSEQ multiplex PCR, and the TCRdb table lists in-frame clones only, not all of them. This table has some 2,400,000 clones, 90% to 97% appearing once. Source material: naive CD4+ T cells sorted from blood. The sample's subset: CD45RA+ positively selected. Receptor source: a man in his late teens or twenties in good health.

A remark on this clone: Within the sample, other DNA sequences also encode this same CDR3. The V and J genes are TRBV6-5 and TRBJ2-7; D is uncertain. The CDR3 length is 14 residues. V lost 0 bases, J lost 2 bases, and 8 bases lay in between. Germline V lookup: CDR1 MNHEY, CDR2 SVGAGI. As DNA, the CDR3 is TGTGCCAGCAGTTACTCGGGTCGAGCCTACGAGCAGTACTTC. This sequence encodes CASSYSGRAYEQYF.

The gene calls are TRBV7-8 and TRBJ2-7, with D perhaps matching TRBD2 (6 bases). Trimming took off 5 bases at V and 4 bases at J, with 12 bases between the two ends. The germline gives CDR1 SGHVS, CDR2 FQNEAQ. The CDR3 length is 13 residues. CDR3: CASSPGTSYEQYF. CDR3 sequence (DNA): TGTGCCAGCAGCCCCGGGACTTCATACGAGCAGTACTTC. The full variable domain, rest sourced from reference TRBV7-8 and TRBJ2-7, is GAGVSQSPRYKVAKRGQDVALRCDPISGHVSLFWYQQALGQGPEFLTYFQNEAQLDKSGLPSDRFFAERPEGSVSTLKIQRTQQEDSAVYLCASSPGTSYEQYFGPGTRLTVT.

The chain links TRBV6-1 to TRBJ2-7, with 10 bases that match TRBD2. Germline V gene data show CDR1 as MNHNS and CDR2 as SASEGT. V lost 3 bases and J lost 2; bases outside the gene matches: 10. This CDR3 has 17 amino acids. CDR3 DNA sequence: TGTGCCAGCAGTGATGGGAGGACTAGCGGACGTGCCTACGAGCAGTACTTC. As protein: CASSDGRTSGRAYEQYF.

CDR3 sequence (DNA): TGCGCCAGCAGCTTGGACGGGGTCGCCTGGAACACTGAAGCTTTCTTT. Amino acid sequence: CASSLDGVAWNTEAFF. The chain joins TRBV5-1 to TRBJ1-1; unclear D gene. The V end was cut by 0 bases, the J end by 1 base, with 13 bases between. Looked up from germline, CDR1 is SGHRS and CDR2 is YFSETQ. This CDR3 region has 16 residues.

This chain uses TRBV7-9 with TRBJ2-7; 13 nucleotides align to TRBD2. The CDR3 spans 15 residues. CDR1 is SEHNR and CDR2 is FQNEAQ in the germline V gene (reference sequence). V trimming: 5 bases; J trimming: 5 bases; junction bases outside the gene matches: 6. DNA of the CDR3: TGTGCCAGCAGCCCGTGGACTAGCGGGGGAAACGAGCAGTACTTC. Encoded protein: CASSPWTSGGNEQYF.

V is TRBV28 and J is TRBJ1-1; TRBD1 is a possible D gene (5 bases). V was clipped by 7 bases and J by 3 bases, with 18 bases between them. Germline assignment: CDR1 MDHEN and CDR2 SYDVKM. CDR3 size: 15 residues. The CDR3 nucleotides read TGTGCCAGCACCATTACACCCAGGGATCACACTGAAGCTTTCTTT. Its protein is CASTITPRDHTEAFF.

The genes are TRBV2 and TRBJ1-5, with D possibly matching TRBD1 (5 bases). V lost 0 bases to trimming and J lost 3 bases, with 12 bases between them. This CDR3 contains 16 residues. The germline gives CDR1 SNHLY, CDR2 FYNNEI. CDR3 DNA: TGTGCCAGCAGTGAAGCGGAACAGGCCCTCAATCAGCCCCAGCATTTT. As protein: CASSEAEQALNQPQHF.

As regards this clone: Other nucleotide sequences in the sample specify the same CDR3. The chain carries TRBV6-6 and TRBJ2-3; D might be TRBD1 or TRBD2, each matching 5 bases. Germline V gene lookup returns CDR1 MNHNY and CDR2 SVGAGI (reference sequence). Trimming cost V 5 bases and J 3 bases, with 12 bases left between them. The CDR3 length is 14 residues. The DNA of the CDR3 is TGTGCCAGCAGTCTTGGGACCGGGACAGATACGCAGTATTTT. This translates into CASSLGTGTDTQYF.

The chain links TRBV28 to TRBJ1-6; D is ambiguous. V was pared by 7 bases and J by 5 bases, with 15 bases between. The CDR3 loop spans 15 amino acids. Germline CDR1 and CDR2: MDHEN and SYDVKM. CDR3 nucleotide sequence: TGTGCCAGCACTTTTCCGGGTGTTGATAATTCACCCCTCCACTTT. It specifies CASTFPGVDNSPLHF.

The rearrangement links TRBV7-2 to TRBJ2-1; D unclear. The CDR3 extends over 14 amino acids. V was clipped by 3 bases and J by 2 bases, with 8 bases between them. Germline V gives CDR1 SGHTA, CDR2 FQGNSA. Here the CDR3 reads CASSLGNPYNEQFF. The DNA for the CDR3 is TGTGCCAGCAGCTTGGGTAATCCCTACAATGAGCAGTTCTTC.

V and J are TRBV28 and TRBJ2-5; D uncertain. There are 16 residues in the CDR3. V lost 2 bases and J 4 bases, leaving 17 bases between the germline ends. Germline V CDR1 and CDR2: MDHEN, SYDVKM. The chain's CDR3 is CASSLTSLGFAETQYF. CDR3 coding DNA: TGTGCCAGCAGTTTAACAAGCCTCGGTTTTGCAGAGACCCAGTACTTC.